The rows below give T cell receptor beta chains drawn from one sample of a study of blood T cells in healthy people across ages. TCRdb re-derived calls from the 5' RACE reads in MiXCR, one entry per CDR3 protein. The sample holds some 930,000 distinct CDR3 sequences; 25% to 35% are singletons and the top ten take roughly a tenth. Another study also made use of these data, one on T cells of mothers and their children.

The specimen was blood. These receptors were obtained from a woman in her forties in good health. Both conserved end residues are part of each CDR3. D genes are given only for firm matches. Where a row states a size, it is once, few, many or the class of an expanded clone; other rows omit it.

v_gene: TRBV29-1; abundance: -; d_gene: -; j_gene: TRBJ1-2; CDR3aa: CSVDPSANYGYTF; CDR3nt: TGCAGCGTTGATCCGTCGGCTAACTATGGCTACACCTTC
v_gene: TRBV1; abundance: few; d_gene: -; j_gene: TRBJ2-7; CDR3aa: CTSSQEGAGGSYEQYF; CDR3nt: TGCACCAGCAGCCAAGAGGGGGCCGGGGGGTCCTACGAGCAGTACTTC
v_gene: TRBV12-3/TRBV12-4; abundance: -; d_gene: TRBD1; j_gene: TRBJ2-7; CDR3aa: CASTPGTGGKIGEQYF; CDR3nt: TGTGCCAGCACCCCCGGGACAGGAGGAAAAATAGGCGAGCAGTACTTC
v_gene: TRBV7-2; abundance: -; d_gene: -; j_gene: TRBJ1-5; CDR3aa: CASSLGVGTQHF; CDR3nt: TGTGCCAGCAGCTTAGGGGTCGGAACCCAGCATTTT
v_gene: TRBV11-2; abundance: -; d_gene: -; j_gene: TRBJ1-6; CDR3aa: CASSPGGRNSPLHF; CDR3nt: TGTGCCAGCAGCCCGGGAGGCCGGAATTCACCCCTCCACTTT
v_gene: TRBV7-3; abundance: few; d_gene: -; j_gene: TRBJ2-1; CDR3aa: CASSLRIGGADEQFF; CDR3nt: TGTGCCAGCAGCTTAAGGATAGGGGGGGCAGATGAGCAGTTCTTC
v_gene: TRBV5-1; abundance: -; d_gene: TRBD1; j_gene: TRBJ2-1; CDR3aa: CASSSRTGLNEQFF; CDR3nt: TGCGCCAGCAGCTCCAGGACAGGGCTCAATGAGCAGTTCTTC
v_gene: TRBV12-5; abundance: -; d_gene: TRBD2; j_gene: TRBJ2-3; CDR3aa: CASGETGLAGARTDTQYF; CDR3nt: TGTGCTAGTGGGGAAACGGGACTAGCGGGGGCCCGCACAGATACGCAGTATTTT
v_gene: TRBV7-2; abundance: -; d_gene: -; j_gene: TRBJ1-3; CDR3aa: CASSLEIASSGNTIYF; CDR3nt: TGTGCCAGCAGCTTAGAAATCGCGAGCTCTGGAAACACCATATATTTT
v_gene: TRBV4-3; abundance: few; d_gene: -; j_gene: TRBJ1-2; CDR3aa: CASSQDVRGGYTF; CDR3nt: TGCGCCAGCAGCCAAGATGTTCGGGGCGGCTACACCTTC
v_gene: TRBV7-2; abundance: many; d_gene: -; j_gene: TRBJ2-1; CDR3aa: CASRFTGYAYNEQFF; CDR3nt: TGTGCCAGCAGATTTACAGGCTACGCTTACAATGAGCAGTTCTTC
v_gene: TRBV9; abundance: -; d_gene: -; j_gene: TRBJ2-5; CDR3aa: CASSVEGLGETQYF; CDR3nt: TGTGCCAGCAGCGTAGAAGGACTGGGAGAGACCCAGTACTTC
v_gene: TRBV20-1; abundance: -; d_gene: -; j_gene: TRBJ1-2; CDR3aa: CSASPSNYGYTF; CDR3nt: TGCAGTGCTAGCCCAAGTAACTATGGCTACACCTTC
v_gene: TRBV12-3/TRBV12-4; abundance: -; d_gene: TRBD1; j_gene: TRBJ1-4; CDR3aa: CASSFTGTGVEKLFF; CDR3nt: TGTGCCAGCAGTTTTACCGGGACAGGGGTAGAAAAACTGTTTTTT
v_gene: TRBV4-2; abundance: many; d_gene: -; j_gene: TRBJ1-6; CDR3aa: CASSQDRANSPLHF; CDR3nt: TGTGCCAGCAGCCAAGACAGGGCGAATTCACCCCTCCACTTT
v_gene: TRBV7-2; abundance: -; d_gene: -; j_gene: TRBJ2-7; CDR3aa: CASASPAPPYEQYF; CDR3nt: TGTGCCAGCGCCTCTCCGGCGCCTCCCTACGAGCAGTACTTC
v_gene: TRBV7-9; abundance: -; d_gene: TRBD1; j_gene: TRBJ2-1; CDR3aa: CASTRGGTGDNEQFF; CDR3nt: TGTGCCAGCACCAGGGGGGGGACAGGGGACAATGAGCAGTTCTTC
v_gene: TRBV20-1; abundance: -; d_gene: TRBD1; j_gene: TRBJ1-5; CDR3aa: CSASDRHNQPQHF; CDR3nt: TGCAGTGCTTCGGACAGGCACAATCAGCCCCAGCATTTT
v_gene: TRBV28; abundance: -; d_gene: -; j_gene: TRBJ1-1; CDR3aa: CASSLGAESYYEAFF; CDR3nt: TGTGCCAGCAGTTTGGGGGCGGAGAGCTACTATGAAGCTTTCTTT
v_gene: TRBV18; abundance: -; d_gene: TRBD1; j_gene: TRBJ2-7; CDR3aa: CACSPGQYYEQYF; CDR3nt: TGTGCCTGCTCACCGGGACAGTACTACGAGCAGTACTTC
v_gene: TRBV29-1; abundance: few; d_gene: -; j_gene: TRBJ2-1; CDR3aa: CSVVGASYNEQFF; CDR3nt: TGCAGCGTTGTCGGGGCCTCCTACAATGAGCAGTTCTTC
v_gene: TRBV28; abundance: few; d_gene: TRBD1; j_gene: TRBJ1-1; CDR3aa: CASNSQGRMNTEAFF; CDR3nt: TGTGCCAGCAACTCACAGGGGCGGATGAACACTGAAGCTTTCTTT
v_gene: TRBV4-3; abundance: few; d_gene: -; j_gene: TRBJ1-2; CDR3aa: CASSQDLGTQNYGYTF; CDR3nt: TGCGCCAGCAGCCAAGATCTAGGAACCCAAAACTATGGCTACACCTTC
v_gene: TRBV4-3; abundance: few; d_gene: TRBD1; j_gene: TRBJ2-1; CDR3aa: CASSEGQGKNEQFF; CDR3nt: TGCGCCAGCAGCGAGGGACAGGGCAAAAATGAGCAGTTCTTC
v_gene: TRBV20-1; abundance: -; d_gene: -; j_gene: TRBJ2-7; CDR3aa: CSASEMGRYEQYF; CDR3nt: TGCAGTGCTAGCGAGATGGGCCGCTACGAGCAGTACTTC
v_gene: TRBV20-1; abundance: -; d_gene: TRBD1; j_gene: TRBJ1-1; CDR3aa: CSAPTGGFTEAFF; CDR3nt: TGCAGTGCCCCGACAGGGGGGTTCACTGAAGCTTTCTTT
v_gene: TRBV11-2; abundance: few; d_gene: -; j_gene: TRBJ1-6; CDR3aa: CASSLERSSPLHF; CDR3nt: TGTGCCAGCAGCTTAGAGCGGTCTTCACCCCTCCACTTT
v_gene: TRBV5-1; abundance: -; d_gene: -; j_gene: TRBJ2-7; CDR3aa: CASTRGELSSYEQYF; CDR3nt: TGCGCCAGCACCCGAGGCGAGTTGAGCTCCTACGAGCAGTACTTC
v_gene: TRBV9; abundance: many; d_gene: -; j_gene: TRBJ2-5; CDR3aa: CASSVEPGAKTQYF; CDR3nt: TGTGCCAGCAGCGTAGAGCCGGGGGCGAAGACCCAGTACTTC
v_gene: TRBV4-1; abundance: -; d_gene: TRBD1; j_gene: TRBJ1-5; CDR3aa: CASSQDGQGGNQPQHF; CDR3nt: TGCGCCAGCAGCCAAGATGGACAGGGAGGCAATCAGCCCCAGCATTTT
v_gene: TRBV13; abundance: -; d_gene: -; j_gene: TRBJ1-2; CDR3aa: CASSYTTGGQKNYGYTF; CDR3nt: TGTGCCAGCAGCTACACCACCGGAGGACAGAAGAACTATGGCTACACCTTC
v_gene: TRBV7-7; abundance: -; d_gene: -; j_gene: TRBJ1-4; CDR3aa: CASSTRQTLFATNEKLFF; CDR3nt: TGTGCTAGCAGCACCCGACAGACACTATTTGCAACTAATGAAAAACTGTTTTTT
v_gene: TRBV9; abundance: many; d_gene: TRBD1; j_gene: TRBJ2-5; CDR3aa: CASSVGQGHGETQYF; CDR3nt: TGTGCCAGCAGCGTAGGACAGGGACACGGGGAGACCCAGTACTTC
v_gene: TRBV12-3/TRBV12-4; abundance: many; d_gene: TRBD2; j_gene: TRBJ2-7; CDR3aa: CASSRTSGGSSSYEQYF; CDR3nt: TGTGCCAGCAGCCGGACTAGCGGGGGGTCGAGCTCCTACGAGCAGTACTTC
v_gene: TRBV5-6; abundance: once; d_gene: TRBD2; j_gene: TRBJ2-2; CDR3aa: CASSLDGTSLTGELFF; CDR3nt: TGTGCCAGCAGCTTGGACGGGACTAGCCTTACCGGGGAGCTGTTTTTT
v_gene: TRBV15; abundance: many; d_gene: -; j_gene: TRBJ2-5; CDR3aa: CATSTRRGETQYF; CDR3nt: TGTGCCACCAGCACCAGAAGGGGAGAGACCCAGTACTTC
v_gene: TRBV5-7; abundance: -; d_gene: -; j_gene: TRBJ2-1; CDR3aa: CASSFEGVAYNEQFF; CDR3nt: TGTGCCAGCAGCTTTGAGGGGGTCGCCTACAATGAGCAGTTCTTC
v_gene: TRBV5-1; abundance: -; d_gene: -; j_gene: TRBJ2-1; CDR3aa: CASSERTWAYNEQFF; CDR3nt: TGCGCCAGCAGCGAAAGGACATGGGCCTACAATGAGCAGTTCTTC
v_gene: TRBV18; abundance: -; d_gene: -; j_gene: TRBJ1-4; CDR3aa: CASSPKTGGNEKLFF; CDR3nt: TGTGCCAGCTCACCAAAGACAGGCGGTAATGAAAAACTGTTTTTT
v_gene: TRBV10-3; abundance: -; d_gene: -; j_gene: TRBJ2-2; CDR3aa: CAIGAGGTGELFF; CDR3nt: TGTGCCATCGGTGCAGGTGGGACCGGGGAGCTGTTTTTT
v_gene: TRBV28; abundance: -; d_gene: -; j_gene: TRBJ1-1; CDR3aa: CASSLNRVAFF; CDR3nt: TGTGCCAGCAGTTTAAACAGGGTAGCTTTCTTT
v_gene: TRBV11-2; abundance: few; d_gene: -; j_gene: TRBJ2-7; CDR3aa: CASSSGGTLNYEQYF; CDR3nt: TGTGCCAGCAGCTCGGGCGGGACACTTAATTACGAGCAGTACTTC